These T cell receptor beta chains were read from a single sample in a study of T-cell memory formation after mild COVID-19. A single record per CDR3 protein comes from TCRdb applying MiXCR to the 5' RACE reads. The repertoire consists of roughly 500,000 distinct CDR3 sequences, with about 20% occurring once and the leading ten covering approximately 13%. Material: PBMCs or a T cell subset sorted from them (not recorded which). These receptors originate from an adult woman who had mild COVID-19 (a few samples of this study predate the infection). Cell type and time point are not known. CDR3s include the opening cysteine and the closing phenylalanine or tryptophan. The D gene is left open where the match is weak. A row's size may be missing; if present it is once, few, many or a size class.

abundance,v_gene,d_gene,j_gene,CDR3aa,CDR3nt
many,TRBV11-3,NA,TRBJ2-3,CASSLAGGFTDTQYF,TGTGCCAGCAGCTTAGCAGGGGGGTTCACAGATACGCAGTATTTT
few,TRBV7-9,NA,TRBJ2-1,CASSLGEWQYNEQFF,TGTGCCAGCAGCTTAGGAGAGTGGCAGTACAATGAGCAGTTCTTC
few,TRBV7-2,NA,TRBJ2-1,CASSLAGWVYNEQFF,TGTGCCAGCAGCTTAGCGGGGTGGGTCTACAATGAGCAGTTCTTC
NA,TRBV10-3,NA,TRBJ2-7,CAISEGKIYEQYF,TGTGCCATCAGTGAGGGCAAAATCTACGAGCAGTACTTC
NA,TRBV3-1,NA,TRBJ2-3,CASSQVRGSTDTQYF,TGTGCCAGCAGCCAAGTCCGGGGAAGCACAGATACGCAGTATTTT
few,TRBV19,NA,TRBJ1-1,CASSIVMNTEAFF,TGTGCCAGTAGTATCGTCATGAACACTGAAGCTTTCTTT
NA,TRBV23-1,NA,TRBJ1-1,CASSQLYGGRGLTLNTEAFF,TGCGCCAGCAGTCAATTATATGGGGGCCGGGGCCTAACCCTGAACACTGAAGCTTTCTTT
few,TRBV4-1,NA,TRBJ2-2,CASSQAIGELFF,TGCGCCAGCAGCCAAGCGATCGGGGAGCTGTTTTTT
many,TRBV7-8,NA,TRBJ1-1,CASRSSGALNTEAFF,TGTGCCAGCAGGTCCTCCGGGGCTTTGAACACTGAAGCTTTCTTT
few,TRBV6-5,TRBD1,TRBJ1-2,CASSYGQGGWGYTF,TGTGCCAGCAGTTACGGACAGGGAGGTTGGGGCTACACCTTC
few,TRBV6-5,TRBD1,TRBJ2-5,CASSPDRGWQETQYF,TGTGCCAGCAGTCCGGACAGGGGCTGGCAAGAGACCCAGTACTTC
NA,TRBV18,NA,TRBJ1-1,CASSPRGSKETSGSRLTF,TGTGCCAGCTCACCACGCGGTAGTAAGGAAACCAGTGGCTCTAGGTTGACCTTT
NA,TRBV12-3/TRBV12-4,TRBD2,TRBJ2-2,CASSLGDYYDVGGELFF,TGTGCCAGCAGTTTAGGGGACTACTACGACGTCGGCGGGGAGCTGTTTTTT
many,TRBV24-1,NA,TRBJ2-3,CATSEGAPSTDTQYF,TGTGCCACCAGTGAAGGGGCCCCTAGCACAGATACGCAGTATTTT
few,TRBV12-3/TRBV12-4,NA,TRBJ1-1,CASSAHRKVNTEAFF,TGTGCCAGCAGCGCCCACAGGAAAGTGAACACTGAAGCTTTCTTT
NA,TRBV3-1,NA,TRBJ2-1,CASSQGQGLYNEQFF,TGTGCCAGCAGCCAAGGACAGGGACTATACAATGAGCAGTTCTTC
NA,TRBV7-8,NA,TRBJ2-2,CASSTRARAGELFF,TGTGCCAGCAGCACCCGGGCTCGGGCAGGGGAGCTGTTTTTT
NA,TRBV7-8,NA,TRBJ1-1,CASSPRGVEAFF,TGTGCCAGCAGCCCTCGGGGAGTTGAAGCTTTCTTT
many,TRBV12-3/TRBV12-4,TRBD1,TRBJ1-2,CASSAGQSYGYTF,TGTGCCAGCAGTGCGGGACAGTCCTATGGCTACACCTTC
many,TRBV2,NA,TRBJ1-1,CASARGGEVFF,TGTGCCAGCGCCAGAGGCGGGGAAGTTTTCTTT
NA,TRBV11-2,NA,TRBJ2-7,CASSLEPASYEQYF,TGTGCCAGCAGCTTAGAGCCGGCGTCCTACGAGCAGTACTTC
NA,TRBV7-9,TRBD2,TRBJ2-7,CASTPAGLAGAKYEQYF,TGTGCCAGCACCCCAGCGGGATTAGCGGGGGCCAAGTACGAGCAGTACTTC
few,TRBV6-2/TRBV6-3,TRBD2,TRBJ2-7,CATSLGGRGSYEQYF,TGTGCCACCTCGTTAGGCGGGAGAGGTTCCTACGAGCAGTACTTC
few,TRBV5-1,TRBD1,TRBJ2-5,CASSRTGGGETQYF,TGCGCCAGCAGCCGGACAGGGGGAGGAGAGACCCAGTACTTC
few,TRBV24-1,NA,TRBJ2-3,CATSEDTDTQYF,TGTGCCACCAGTGAGGACACAGATACGCAGTATTTT
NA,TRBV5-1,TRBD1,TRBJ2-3,CASSFGQGLGTDTQYF,TGCGCCAGCAGCTTCGGACAGGGTTTAGGGACAGATACGCAGTATTTT
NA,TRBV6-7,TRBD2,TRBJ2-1,CASSSGTSGPYNEQFF,TGTGCCAGCAGTTCCGGGACTAGCGGGCCCTACAATGAGCAGTTCTTC
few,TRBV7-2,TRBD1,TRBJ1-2,CASSLGQARDYTF,TGTGCCAGCAGTCTAGGACAGGCCCGGGACTACACCTTC
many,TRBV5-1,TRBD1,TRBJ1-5,CASSLSGGAGNQPQHF,TGCGCCAGCAGCTTATCAGGGGGCGCCGGCAATCAGCCCCAGCATTTT
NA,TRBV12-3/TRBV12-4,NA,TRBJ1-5,CASSRVQTNQPQHF,TGTGCCAGCAGTCGGGTCCAGACGAATCAGCCCCAGCATTTT
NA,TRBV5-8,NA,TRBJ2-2,CASSLFRRRAGELFF,TGTGCCAGCAGCTTGTTTCGGCGGAGAGCCGGGGAGCTGTTTTTT
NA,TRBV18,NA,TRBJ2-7,CASSPARGYEQYF,TGTGCCAGCTCCCCAGCTCGGGGCTACGAGCAGTACTTC
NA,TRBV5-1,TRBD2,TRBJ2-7,CASSSDVGGPVEQYF,TGCGCCAGCAGCTCGGACGTGGGAGGGCCGGTCGAGCAGTACTTC
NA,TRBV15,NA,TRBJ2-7,CATSGATRELNEQYF,TGTGCCACCAGCGGCGCTACCAGGGAGTTGAACGAGCAGTACTTC
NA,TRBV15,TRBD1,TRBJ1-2,CATSSSPQGDGYTF,TGTGCCACCAGCAGCTCCCCCCAGGGGGATGGCTACACCTTC
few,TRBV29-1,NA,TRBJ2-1,CSVSKGLGGNEQFF,TGCAGCGTTAGTAAGGGACTGGGCGGGAATGAGCAGTTCTTC
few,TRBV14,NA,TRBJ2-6,CASSPRWGSGANVLTF,TGTGCCAGCAGCCCCCGGTGGGGCTCTGGGGCCAACGTCCTGACTTTC
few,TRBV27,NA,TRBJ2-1,CASSFNENNEQFF,TGTGCCAGCAGTTTTAATGAGAACAATGAGCAGTTCTTC
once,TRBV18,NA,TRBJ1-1,CASSPPGQTNTEAFF,TGTGCCAGCTCACCACCGGGACAAACGAACACTGAAGCTTTCTTT
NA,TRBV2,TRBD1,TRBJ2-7,CASSERDRADEQYF,TGTGCCAGCAGTGAGAGGGACAGGGCTGACGAGCAGTACTTC
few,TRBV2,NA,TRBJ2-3,CASSGQQGSTDTQYF,TGTGCCAGCAGTGGACAGCAGGGGAGCACAGATACGCAGTATTTT
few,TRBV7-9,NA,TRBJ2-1,CASSSLRGDYNEQFF,TGTGCCAGCAGCTCGTTGCGCGGGGACTACAATGAGCAGTTCTTC
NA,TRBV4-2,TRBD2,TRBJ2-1,CASSPLMGTSGYNEQFF,TGTGCCAGCAGCCCACTGATGGGGACTAGCGGGTACAATGAGCAGTTCTTC
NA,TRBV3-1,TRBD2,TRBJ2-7,CASSQAGLVSYEQYF,TGTGCCAGCAGCCAAGCGGGACTAGTCTCCTACGAGCAGTACTTC